Presented here are 10 T cell receptor beta chains from one specimen sequenced in a study of spatial heterogeneity in lung cancer. TCRdb reanalysed the 5' RACE reads using MiXCR and keeps one entry per CDR3 protein. The sample has around 47,000 distinct CDR3 sequences, more than 6.5% seen once. Regarding time point: blood at routine non-recurrence follow-up after resection. In each case, whole RNA from tumor, nontumor lung or frozen PBMC was sequenced unsorted. The sample was PBMCs, taken at follow-up. The receptors shown here come from a female donor with early-stage non-small cell lung cancer.

V and J are TRBV18 and TRBJ2-7, with a possible D match to TRBD1 (6 bases). Trimming took 3 bases from V and 1 from J, leaving 7 bases between them. The CDR3 loop spans 13 amino acids. CDR1 and CDR2 from the germline V gene are KGHSH and LQKENI. The chain's CDR3 is CASSPDSSYEQYF. In DNA, the CDR3 is TGTGCCAGCTCACCGGACAGTTCCTACGAGCAGTACTTC. The entire variable domain, with the rest obtained from reference TRBV18 and TRBJ2-7, is as follows: NAGVMQNPRHLVRRRGQEARLRCSPMKGHSHVYWYRQLPEEGLKFMVYLQKENIIDESGMPKERFSAEFPKEGPSILRIQQVVRGDSAAYFCASSPDSSYEQYFGPGTRLTVT.

In this sample, this clonotype turned up many times. The chain recombines TRBV28 with TRBJ2-3; D is undetermined. The CDR3 has 12 amino acids. Trimming pared 6 bases from V and 3 bases from J, leaving 7 bases between. CDR1 is MDHEN, CDR2 SYDVKM, per germline. CDR3 in DNA: TGTGCCAGCAGCGTGCGTACAGATACGCAGTATTTT. Its protein is CASSVRTDTQYF. The variable domain in full, with the rest retrieved from reference TRBV28 and TRBJ2-3, is DVKVTQSSRYLVKRTGEKVFLECVQDMDHENMFWYRQDPGLGLRLIYFSYDVKMKEKGDIPEGYSVSREKKERFSLILESASTNQTSMYLCASSVRTDTQYFGPGTRLTVL.

V is TRBV5-1 and J is TRBJ1-4, with 8 bases that match TRBD1. Losses at the gene ends were 3 bases for V and 4 bases for J; bases not matched to a gene: 2. Germline-derived CDR1 and CDR2 are SGHRS and YFSETQ. The CDR3 sequence is 14 residues long. The CDR3 spells CASSWTGINEKLFF. CDR3 sequence (DNA): TGCGCCAGCAGCTGGACAGGGATTAATGAAAAACTGTTTTTT.

The chain links TRBV5-8 to TRBJ2-5, with D unclear. V was clipped by 2 bases and J by 4 bases, with 9 bases between them. The length of the CDR3 is 13 residues. Germline CDR1 and CDR2: SGHTS and YDEGEE. CDR3 bases: TGTGCCAGCAGCTTAAGTGGGCGAGAGACCCAGTACTTC. Translated: CASSLSGRETQYF.

This clonotype came up many times. The V call is TRBV20-1, the J call TRBJ1-1; TRBD1 is a possible D gene (5 bases). V was shortened by 6 bases and J by 0 bases, with 14 bases between the two germline ends. Germline CDR1 DFQATT, CDR2 SNEGSKA (reference sequence). This CDR3 is built from 14 residues. The CDR3 spells CSARFGGMNTEAFF. CDR3 DNA: TGCAGTGCAAGGTTCGGGGGGATGAACACTGAAGCTTTCTTT.

The CDR3 is CASSSRTGSNTEAFF. The DNA of the CDR3 is TGTGCCAGCTCATCCCGGACAGGATCGAACACTGAAGCTTTCTTT. The chain recombines TRBV18 with TRBJ1-1; 7 nucleotides agree with TRBD1. The J segment lost 1 base and the V segment lost 5 bases, leaving 7 bases of the junction unmatched. Germline-derived CDR1 and CDR2 are KGHSH and LQKENI. CDR3 size: 15 residues.

The sample holds many counts of this clonotype. The chain is built from TRBV12-3 or TRBV12-4 and TRBJ2-5; D is undetermined. The CDR3 has 12 residues. Trimming took 5 bases from V and 5 from J, leaving 9 bases between them. Here the CDR3 reads CASSPGGETQYF. In DNA form, the CDR3 reads TGTGCCAGCAGTCCGGGTGGGGAGACCCAGTACTTC.

CDR3 bases: TGCAGTGCCTGCCAGTACAGGGAAGAGACCCAGTACTTC. Protein sequence: CSACQYREETQYF. The chain uses TRBV20-1 and TRBJ2-5, with a weak D call TRBD1 (6 bases). CDR3 size: 13 residues. CDR1 DFQATT and CDR2 SNEGSKA come from the germline V gene (reference sequence). The germline V and J ends were trimmed by 6 bases and 3 bases, with 14 bases remaining between them.

This chain connects TRBV18 to TRBJ2-1; D gene uncertain. Germline loops: CDR1 KGHSH, CDR2 LQKENI. V was cut by 6 bases and J by 8 bases, with 14 bases left in between. The length of the CDR3 is 13 residues. CDR3 nucleotide sequence: TGTGCCAGCTCGCTGGCTTCGAGCTATGAGCAGTTCTTC. Translation: CASSLASSYEQFF. The full variable domain, completed using reference TRBV18 and TRBJ2-1, is NAGVMQNPRHLVRRRGQEARLRCSPMKGHSHVYWYRQLPEEGLKFMVYLQKENIIDESGMPKERFSAEFPKEGPSILRIQQVVRGDSAAYFCASSLASSYEQFFGPGTRLTVL.

The V and J genes are TRBV14 and TRBJ2-2; no firm D call. Germline assignment: CDR1 SGHDN and CDR2 FVKESK. The ends were cut back, 4 bases at V and 6 bases at J, with 12 bases in the middle. CDR3 length equals 14 residues. Here the CDR3 DNA reads TGTGCCAGCAGCCCCGCCCGGCAGGCCGGGGAGCTGTTTTTT. It encodes CASSPARQAGELFF.